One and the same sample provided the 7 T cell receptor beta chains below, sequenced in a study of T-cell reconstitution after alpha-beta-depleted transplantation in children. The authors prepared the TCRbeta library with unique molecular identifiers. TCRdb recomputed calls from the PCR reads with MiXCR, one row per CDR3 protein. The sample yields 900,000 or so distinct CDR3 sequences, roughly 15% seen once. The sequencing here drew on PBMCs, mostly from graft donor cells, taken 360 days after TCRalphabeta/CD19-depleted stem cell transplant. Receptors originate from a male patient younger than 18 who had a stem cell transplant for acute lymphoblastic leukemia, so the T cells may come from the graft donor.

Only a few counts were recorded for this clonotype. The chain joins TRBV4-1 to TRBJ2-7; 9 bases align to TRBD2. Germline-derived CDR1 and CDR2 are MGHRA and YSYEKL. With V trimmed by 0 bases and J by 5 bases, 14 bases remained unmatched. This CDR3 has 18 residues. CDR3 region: CASSQEIAGVLHYDEQYF. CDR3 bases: TGCGCCAGCAGCCAAGAAATAGCGGGAGTTCTTCACTACGACGAGCAGTACTTC.

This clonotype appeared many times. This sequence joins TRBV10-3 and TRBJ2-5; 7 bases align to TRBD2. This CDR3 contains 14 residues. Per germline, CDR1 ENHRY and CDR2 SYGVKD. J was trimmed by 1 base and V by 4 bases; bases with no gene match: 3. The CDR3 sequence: CAISGGTTQETQYF. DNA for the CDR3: TGTGCCATCAGTGGGGGGACTACCCAAGAGACCCAGTACTTC.

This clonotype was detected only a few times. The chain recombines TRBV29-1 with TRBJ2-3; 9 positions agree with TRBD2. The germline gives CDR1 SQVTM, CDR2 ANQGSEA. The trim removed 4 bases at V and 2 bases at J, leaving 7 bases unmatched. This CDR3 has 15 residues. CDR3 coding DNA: TGCAGCGTTGTGGGGACTAGCAGCGCCACAGATACGCAGTATTTT. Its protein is CSVVGTSSATDTQYF.

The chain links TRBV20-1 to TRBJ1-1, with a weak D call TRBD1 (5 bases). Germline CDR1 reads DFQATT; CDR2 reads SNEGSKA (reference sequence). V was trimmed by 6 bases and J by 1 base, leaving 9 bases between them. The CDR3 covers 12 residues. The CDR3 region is CSARDGNTEAFF. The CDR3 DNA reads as TGCAGTGCGAGGGACGGGAACACTGAAGCTTTCTTT.

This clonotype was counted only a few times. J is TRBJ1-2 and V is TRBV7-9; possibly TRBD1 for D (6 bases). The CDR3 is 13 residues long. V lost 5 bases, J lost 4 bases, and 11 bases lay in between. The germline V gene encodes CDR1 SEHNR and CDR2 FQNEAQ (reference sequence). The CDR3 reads CASSPGTRYGYTF. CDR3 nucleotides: TGTGCCAGCAGCCCAGGGACACGCTATGGCTACACCTTC.

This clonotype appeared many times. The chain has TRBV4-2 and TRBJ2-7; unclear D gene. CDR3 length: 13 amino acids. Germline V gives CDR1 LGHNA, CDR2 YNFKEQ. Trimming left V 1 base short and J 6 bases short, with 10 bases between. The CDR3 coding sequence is TGTGCCAGCAGCCAAGCAGTTAGCAGCGAGCAGTACTTC. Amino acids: CASSQAVSSEQYF.

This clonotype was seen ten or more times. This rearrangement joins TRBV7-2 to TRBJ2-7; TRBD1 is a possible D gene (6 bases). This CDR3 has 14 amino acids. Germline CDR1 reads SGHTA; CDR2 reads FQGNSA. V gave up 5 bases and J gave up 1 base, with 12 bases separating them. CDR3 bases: TGTGCCAGCAGCCCCTTGACAGGTTCCTACGAGCAGTACTTC. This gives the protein CASSPLTGSYEQYF.